Below are 13 T cell receptor beta chains sequenced from a single sample in a study of T cells in Graves' hyperthyroidism and ophthalmopathy. The investigators amplified TCR beta CDR3 regions from RNA transcripts. HTBI primers were the set used in a first-round RT-PCR of the TCR CDR3. TCRdb called the multiplex PCR reads again in MiXCR, with one record for every CDR3 protein. This table holds approximately 400,000 distinct CDR3 sequences, 15% found once. What was sequenced was blood. The source of these receptors is a woman aged 25 to 45 with Graves' hyperthyroidism.

This clonotype was picked up one time. CDR3 amino acids: CASSSGDRDSYEQYF. CDR3 sequence (DNA): TGCGCCAGCAGCTCAGGGGACAGGGATTCCTACGAGCAGTACTTC. J is TRBJ2-7 and V is TRBV5-1; 9 nucleotides align to TRBD1. CDR1 is SGHRS and CDR2 is YFSETQ in the germline V gene. The length of the CDR3 is 15 residues. Trimming at V came to 3 bases and at J to 1 base, leaving 5 bases not matched to a gene.

The sample holds many counts of this clonotype. The chain carries TRBV20-1 and TRBJ2-1, with 9 nucleotides matching TRBD2. The CDR3 length is 16 residues. J gave up 2 bases and V 3 bases, and 8 bases lay outside the gene matches. CDR1 and CDR2 (germline): DFQATT, SNEGSKA (reference sequence). The CDR3 DNA sequence: TGCAGTGCTAGGGGTATAAGCGGGGGGACCTACAATGAGCAGTTCTTC. It yields the protein CSARGISGGTYNEQFF.

In its sample, this clonotype was seen a few times. The gene calls are TRBV11-2 and TRBJ2-1, with 14 nucleotides matching TRBD2. Trimming took 5 bases from V and 0 from J; bases not matched to a gene: 12. The CDR3 covers 20 residues. The germline CDR1 and CDR2 sequences are SGHAT and FQNNGV. The CDR3 coding sequence is TGTGCCAGCAGCCACAGAGCGGGACTAGCGGGAGTGGTCTCCTACAATGAGCAGTTCTTC. This codes for CASSHRAGLAGVVSYNEQFF.

The sample holds a few counts of this clonotype. The chain recombines TRBV15 with TRBJ2-5, with D possibly being TRBD2 (6 bases). Germline CDR1 LNHNV, CDR2 YYDKDF (reference sequence). V gave up 1 base and J gave up 1 base, with 13 bases separating them. The CDR3 is 16 amino acids. CDR3 sequence: CATSRGAGPTQETQYF. The CDR3 coding sequence is TGTGCCACCAGCAGAGGTGCGGGACCGACCCAAGAGACCCAGTACTTC.

This clonotype was detected many times. The chain has TRBV7-2 and TRBJ1-5; D remains ambiguous. CDR1 SGHTA and CDR2 FQGNSA come from the germline V gene. V dropped 2 bases and J dropped 4 bases, with 6 bases sitting between them. The CDR3 spans 13 residues. In DNA form, the CDR3 reads TGTGCCAGCAGCTTACGGGGTAATCAGCCCCAGCATTTT. This codes for CASSLRGNQPQHF.

The J gene is TRBJ2-2, the V gene TRBV25-1; D not certain. The CDR3 contains 14 residues. V lost 7 bases, J lost 6 bases, and 15 bases lay in between. In germline, CDR1 is MGHDK, CDR2 SYGVNS. CDR3 sequence: CASTSILDAGELFF. The DNA of the CDR3 is TGTGCCAGCACCTCCATCCTTGACGCCGGGGAGCTGTTTTTT.

This clonotype was seen repeatedly, ten times or more. V usage is TRBV28 and J usage is TRBJ2-1; TRBD2 agrees at 10 bases. The CDR3 has 15 residues. CDR1 is MDHEN and CDR2 is SYDVKM in the germline V gene. The J segment lost 4 bases and the V segment lost 7 bases, leaving 7 bases of the junction unmatched. CDR3 DNA sequence: TGTGCCAGCACCCGGGGGACTAGCGATTACAATGAGCAGTTCTTC. Translating it yields CASTRGTSDYNEQFF.

This clonotype has ten or more counts. The chain recombines TRBV20-1 with TRBJ1-2, with 9 bases lining up with TRBD1. CDR3 length: 15 amino acids. CDR1 DFQATT and CDR2 SNEGSKA come from the germline V gene (reference sequence). V shed 0 bases and J 7 bases; nucleotides not matched to a gene: 9. This chain's CDR3 is CSARDTGGAVGGYTF. The CDR3 coding sequence is TGCAGTGCTAGAGACACAGGGGGCGCGGTTGGTGGCTACACCTTC.

Note on this clonotype: A single base separates this from a much larger clone, so it may be a read error. The chain links TRBV28 to TRBJ2-7; 11 bases match TRBD1. This CDR3 contains 13 residues. From germline, CDR1 is MDHEN and CDR2 SYDVKM. CDR3 protein: CVSRTGGGYEQYF. The CDR3 bases are TGTGTCAGCAGGACAGGGGGCGGCTACGAGCAGTACTTC. Full variable domain (missing parts from reference TRBV28 and TRBJ2-7): DVKVTQSSRYLVKRTGEKVFLECVQDMDHENMFWYRQDPGLGLRLIYFSYDVKMKEKGDIPEGYSVSREKKERFSLILESASTNQTSMYLCVSRTGGGYEQYFGPGTRLTVT.

This sequence joins TRBV6-5 and TRBJ2-7; TRBD2 is a possible D gene (6 bases). Germline V lookup: CDR1 MNHEY, CDR2 SVGAGI. This CDR3 region has 14 residues. V was shortened by 2 bases and J by 3 bases, with 11 bases between the two germline ends. CDR3: CASSYARGSYEQYF. CDR3 DNA: TGTGCCAGCAGTTACGCCCGGGGGAGCTACGAGCAGTACTTC.

V is TRBV5-1 and J is TRBJ2-1, with 9 positions matching TRBD1. Germline lookup yields CDR1 SGHRS and CDR2 YFSETQ. The CDR3 runs 15 residues. V gave up 3 bases and J gave up 4 bases; unmatched junction bases: 5. CDR3 protein: CASSSDRGMYNEQFF. The CDR3 nucleotides read TGCGCCAGCAGCTCCGACAGGGGGATGTACAATGAGCAGTTCTTC.

Remarks on this clonotype: A read error may explain this, as a much larger clone is one base away. The CDR3 DNA is TGCAGTGCTAGAGATATAAACCGCTCCTACAATGGGCAGTTCTTC. It translates to CSARDINRSYNGQFF. This rearrangement joins TRBV20-1 to TRBJ2-1; no definite D call. Germline values: CDR1 DFQATT, CDR2 SNEGSKA (reference sequence). The CDR3 contains 15 residues.

This clonotype was picked up a small number of times. This sequence joins TRBV4-2 and TRBJ2-6; the D is unclear. V was cut by 0 bases and J by 0 bases, with 6 bases left in between. Germline CDR1 LGHNA, CDR2 YNFKEQ. This CDR3 is 16 amino acids long. In DNA form, the CDR3 reads TGTGCCAGCAGCCAAGAACGGAGCTCTGGGGCCAACGTCCTGACTTTC. It specifies CASSQERSSGANVLTF.